These 25 T cell receptor beta chains were sequenced from one sample in a study of spatial heterogeneity in lung cancer. Regarding time point: sample taken at primary tumor resection. TCRdb processed the 5' RACE reads anew with MiXCR; each CDR3 protein has one entry. Seen here are 4,000 to 5,000 distinct CDR3 sequences, roughly 12% observed once, and the top ten hold approximately 26%. These TCRs are of unknown antigen specificity. Study observations and caveats: In tumors, expanded intratumoral alpha and beta TCR counts tracked mutation counts.

This specimen consisted of lung tumor tissue, obtained at surgery. The receptors derive from a male donor with early-stage non-small cell lung cancer.

Judged by abundance, this clonotype is medium-sized. The V gene is TRBV16, the J gene TRBJ2-6; no reliable D call. V shed 4 bases and J shed 0 bases, with 7 bases lying between them. The germline gives CDR1 KGHSY, CDR2 FQNENV. CDR3 length equals 15 residues. CDR3 loop: CASSPDISGANVLTF. The CDR3 region has the DNA TGTGCCAGCAGCCCAGATATCTCTGGGGCCAACGTCCTGACTTTC. Looking up the rest from reference TRBV16 and TRBJ2-6 gives the full variable domain: GEEVAQTPKHLVRGEGQKAKLYCAPIKGHSYVFWYQQVLKNEFKFLISFQNENVFDETGMPKERFSAKCLPNSPCSLEIQATKLEDSAVYFCASSPDISGANVLTFGAGSRLTVL.

The CDR3 here is CSATQAYNSPLHF. CDR3 nucleotide sequence: TGCAGTGCTACCCAAGCGTATAATTCACCCCTCCACTTT. The chain carries TRBV20-1 and TRBJ1-6; D is unclear. V lost 4 bases to trimming and J lost 4 bases, with 8 bases between them. The CDR3 sequence is 13 residues long. The germline V gene has CDR1 DFQATT and CDR2 SNEGSKA (reference sequence).

This clonotype came up many times. The rearrangement joins TRBV6-5 to TRBJ1-1; D call uncertain. Germline values: CDR1 MNHEY, CDR2 SVGAGI. Trimming left V 3 bases short and J 3 bases short, with 8 bases between. The CDR3 contains 13 residues. This CDR3 is CASSYPGDTEAFF. The CDR3 bases are TGTGCCAGCAGTTATCCCGGGGACACTGAAGCTTTCTTT.

This clonotype is judged large. The chain recombines TRBV30 with TRBJ1-3, with D unclear. The CDR3 length is 14 residues. The germline V gene encodes CDR1 GTSNPN and CDR2 SVGIG (reference sequence). Trimming took 4 bases from V and 2 from J, leaving 12 bases between them. DNA of the CDR3: TGTGCCTGGATGATCGATTCAGCTGGAAACACCATATATTTT. This sequence encodes CAWMIDSAGNTIYF.

This clonotype was seen ten or more times. The J gene is TRBJ2-7, the V gene TRBV6-5; no reliable D call. Germline V CDR1 and CDR2: MNHEY, SVGAGI. Trimming removed 0 bases at V and 2 bases at J, with 14 bases between. This CDR3 is 16 amino acids long. CDR3 residues: CASSYSALGPTYEQYF. CDR3 in DNA: TGTGCCAGCAGTTACTCAGCCCTAGGACCTACCTACGAGCAGTACTTC.

This clonotype is medium-sized by share. CDR3: CASSLEFLSLAETQYF. In DNA form, the CDR3 reads TGTGCCAGCAGCTTAGAATTCCTCTCGTTAGCGGAGACCCAGTACTTC. The chain joins TRBV7-8 to TRBJ2-5; D might be TRBD2 (5 bases). The germline V and J ends were trimmed by 1 base and 5 bases, with 17 bases remaining between them. Germline V lookup: CDR1 SGHVS, CDR2 FQNEAQ. The CDR3 contains 16 residues.

This clonotype was seen repeatedly, ten times or more. The V and J genes are TRBV6-2 or TRBV6-3 and TRBJ1-5; TRBD1 matches 9 bases. Germline V gives CDR1 MNHEY, CDR2 SVGEGT. V was pared by 8 bases and J by 6 bases, with 5 bases of the junction left unmatched. CDR3 length equals 13 residues. In DNA, the CDR3 is TGTGCCAGCGGCGGGACAGGGTTTCAGCCCCAGCATTTT. It encodes CASGGTGFQPQHF.

In this sample, this clonotype turned up many times. The chain couples TRBV15 to TRBJ2-3, with D maybe TRBD1 (5 bases). Trimming shortened V by 0 bases and J by 4 bases, and 11 bases separated the two germline ends. This CDR3 is 15 amino acids long. CDR1 is LNHNV, CDR2 YYDKDF, per germline (reference sequence). DNA for the CDR3: TGTGCCACCAGCAGAGATGCGGCAGGGTCAGATACGCAGTATTTT. It is translated as CATSRDAAGSDTQYF.

The J gene is TRBJ1-3, the V gene TRBV13; no firm D call. V lost 2 bases and J lost 5, with 7 bases in between. From germline, CDR1 is PRHDT and CDR2 FYEKMQ (reference sequence). The CDR3 has 13 amino acids. The CDR3 nucleotides are TGTGCCAGCAGCTTATCTGGGAGAAACACCATATATTTT. Its protein product is CASSLSGRNTIYF.

This clonotype was detected ten times or more. The rearrangement joins TRBV7-2 to TRBJ2-6; D unclear. Trimming shortened V by 2 bases and J by 2 bases, and 13 bases separated the two germline ends. The CDR3 has 17 residues. Germline lookup yields CDR1 SGHTA and CDR2 FQGNSA. DNA for the CDR3: TGTGCCAGCAGCTTATGGGTCAGAAGGGCTGGGGCCAACGTCCTGACTTTC. Encoded protein: CASSLWVRRAGANVLTF.

By its share, this clonotype is medium-sized. The chain uses TRBV24-1 and TRBJ2-1; D may be TRBD2 (5 bases). Germline loops: CDR1 KGHDR, CDR2 SFDVKD. There are 14 residues in the CDR3. V shed 5 bases and J shed 2 bases, with 9 bases lying between them. The CDR3 loop is CATSAQRPYNEQFF. The CDR3, as DNA: TGTGCCACCAGTGCCCAGCGGCCCTACAATGAGCAGTTCTTC.

This clonotype is medium-sized (0.01 to 0.1%). This chain links TRBV4-2 with TRBJ2-3, with D possibly being TRBD2 (5 bases). Germline CDR1 LGHNA, CDR2 YNFKEQ. The CDR3 spans 18 residues. With 0 bases removed from V and 1 base from J, the gap between germline ends came to 17 bases. CDR3 coding DNA: TGTGCCAGCAGCCAAGATTCCTCGGACTCTATCCGCACAGATACGCAGTATTTT. Its translation: CASSQDSSDSIRTDTQYF.

Many counts were recorded for this clonotype. V usage is TRBV28 and J usage is TRBJ2-7; TRBD1 aligns across 11 bases. V lost 2 bases, J lost 3 bases, and 9 bases stayed unmatched. This CDR3 contains 17 residues. Germline-derived CDR1 and CDR2 are MDHEN and SYDVKM. The CDR3 reads CASSLGTGDRGYYEQYF. CDR3 sequence (DNA): TGTGCCAGCAGTTTAGGTACGGGGGACAGGGGGTACTACGAGCAGTACTTC. Variable domain in full (rest from reference TRBV28 and TRBJ2-7): DVKVTQSSRYLVKRTGEKVFLECVQDMDHENMFWYRQDPGLGLRLIYFSYDVKMKEKGDIPEGYSVSREKKERFSLILESASTNQTSMYLCASSLGTGDRGYYEQYFGPGTRLTVT.

The chain links TRBV5-1 to TRBJ2-2; D gene ambiguous. CDR3 length equals 15 residues. Per germline, CDR1 SGHRS and CDR2 YFSETQ. The V and J ends lost 4 bases and 6 bases respectively, with 16 bases between them. CDR3 sequence (DNA): TGCGCCAGCAGCGGATTAGGTGTCCAGCCCGGGGAGCTGTTTTTT. This codes for CASSGLGVQPGELFF.

This clonotype qualifies as medium-sized. CDR3 nucleotide sequence: TGTGCCAGCAGTTACCAGTCACCTCGACAAGAGACCCAGTACTTC. It codes for CASSYQSPRQETQYF. The chain uses TRBV6-5 and TRBJ2-5; no clear D gene. The V end was cut by 2 bases, the J end by 2 bases, with 12 bases between. The CDR3 is 15 residues long. Germline loops: CDR1 MNHEY, CDR2 SVGAGI.

This clonotype was detected many times. The rearrangement uses TRBV7-9 and TRBJ2-5; no firm D call. The germline gives CDR1 SEHNR, CDR2 FQNEAQ (reference sequence). The CDR3 covers 15 residues. V was shortened by 5 bases and J by 1 base, with 14 bases between the two germline ends. The CDR3 region has the DNA TGTGCCAGCAGCCTCGGTGGTTGGTTCCAAGAGACCCAGTACTTC. Its translation is CASSLGGWFQETQYF.

This clonotype was detected ten times or more. This chain joins TRBV20-1 and TRBJ2-2; unclear D gene. The CDR3 is 15 amino acids. Germline CDR1 reads DFQATT; CDR2 reads SNEGSKA (reference sequence). Trimming took 6 bases from V and 4 from J, leaving 18 bases between them. The CDR3 loop is CSARPMGMSTGELFF. DNA for the CDR3: TGCAGTGCCCGACCCATGGGGATGAGCACCGGGGAGCTGTTTTTT.

This clonotype has at least ten counts. This chain links TRBV29-1 with TRBJ2-1, with a weak D call TRBD2 (5 bases). Germline V CDR1 and CDR2: SQVTM, ANQGSEA. Deletions cut 4 bases from V and 5 bases from J, with 6 bases between. This CDR3 comprises 11 residues. As DNA, the CDR3 is TGCAGCGTTGGAGCGGACAATGAGCAGTTCTTC. It specifies CSVGADNEQFF.

This clonotype came up many times. The V gene is TRBV7-2, the J gene TRBJ2-5, with 8 bases identical to TRBD1. Looked up from germline, CDR1 is SGHTA and CDR2 is FQGNSA. After removal of 5 bases from V and 2 bases from J, the junction contained 10 bases not matched to a gene. CDR3 size: 16 residues. The DNA for the CDR3 is TGTGCCAGCAGCACAGGGGGTTCCAGCGTACAAGAGACCCAGTACTTC. It yields the protein CASSTGGSSVQETQYF.

This clonotype is medium-sized (0.01 to 0.1%). The J gene is TRBJ2-2, the V gene TRBV6-2 or TRBV6-3, with D unclear. The CDR3 totals 14 residues. V gave up 4 bases and J gave up 2 bases, with 8 bases separating them. CDR1 and CDR2 (germline): MNHEY, SVGEGT. The CDR3 DNA reads TGTGCCAGCAGTTTCTTAGAAAACACCGGGGAGCTGTTTTTT. It encodes CASSFLENTGELFF.

This clonotype ranks as medium-sized. The chain links TRBV12-3 or TRBV12-4 to TRBJ2-7, with D possibly matching TRBD2 (6 bases). Trimming pared 5 bases from V and 1 base from J, leaving 12 bases between. The CDR3 is 14 residues long. The CDR3 region is CASSAGGGSYEQYF. CDR3 bases: TGTGCCAGCAGTGCTGGTGGGGGGTCCTACGAGCAGTACTTC.

This clonotype has ten or more counts. The V call is TRBV20-1, the J call TRBJ2-7, with a possible D match to TRBD2 (6 bases). This CDR3 comprises 14 residues. The V and J ends lost 6 bases and 3 bases respectively, with 18 bases between them. The V gene's germline CDR1 is DFQATT and CDR2 SNEGSKA (reference sequence). The CDR3: CSALSDGRVYEQYF. The CDR3 bases are TGCAGTGCCCTATCGGACGGGAGAGTCTACGAGCAGTACTTC.

This clonotype was recorded at least ten times. DNA for the CDR3: TGTGCCAGCAGCTGGGGGACGGGGACGCAACCCTACGAGCAGTACTTC. This translates into CASSWGTGTQPYEQYF. The chain couples TRBV5-6 to TRBJ2-7, with D possibly being TRBD1 or TRBD2 (5 bases each). V was cut by 3 bases and J by 2 bases, with 18 bases left in between. Germline V gives CDR1 SGHDT, CDR2 YYEEEE. The CDR3 has 16 residues.

This clonotype was seen many times. The genes are TRBV6-8 and TRBJ2-1; 7 nucleotides agree with TRBD2. This CDR3 is built from 16 residues. After removal of 5 bases from V and 4 bases from J, the junction contained 11 bases not matched to a gene. The germline CDR1 and CDR2 sequences are MNHGY and SAAAGT. CDR3 region: CASSTPRSGGYNEQFF. CDR3 nucleotides: TGTGCCAGCAGTACCCCAAGATCGGGGGGATACAATGAGCAGTTCTTC.

This clonotype was picked up many times. The V gene is TRBV6-5, the J gene TRBJ2-7; D is possibly TRBD1 (6 bases). CDR1 is MNHEY and CDR2 is SVGAGI in the germline V gene. Trimming took off 6 bases at V and 5 bases at J, with 17 bases between the two ends. This CDR3 region has 14 residues. The CDR3 is CASSQQGRYDEQYF. DNA of the CDR3: TGTGCCAGCAGCCAACAGGGAAGGTACGACGAGCAGTACTTC.